The 26 T cell receptor beta chains in this list originate from one sample, sequenced in a study of CD8+CD57+ T cells in acquired aplastic anemia. Both TCR beta VDJ combination and CDR3 sequence profiling were carried out. Genomic DNA was the template for this profiling. Each CDR3 protein gets one entry after TCRdb re-called the reads with MiXCR. The sample includes about 190,000 distinct CDR3 sequences, around half of them seen just once. Sequenced input: sorted CD4+, CD8+, or CD8+CD57+ T cells (not recorded which) from PBMCs. The receptors were sampled from a human donor in good health, serving as a control.

This clonotype was found a few times. The V gene is TRBV9, the J gene TRBJ1-2, with no clear D. This CDR3 region has 16 residues. Trimming took off 4 bases at V and 4 bases at J, with 20 bases between the two ends. Looked up from germline, CDR1 is SGDLS and CDR2 is YYNGEE. CDR3 sequence (DNA): TGTGCCAGCAGCCCTAGTCCGGAGCCGACCTTCTATGGCTACACCTTC. It is translated as CASSPSPEPTFYGYTF.

The chain recombines TRBV13 with TRBJ2-5; 8 bases fit TRBD2. With 5 bases clipped from V and 5 bases from J, the junction kept 10 bases outside the gene matches. Germline-derived CDR1 and CDR2 are PRHDT and FYEKMQ (reference sequence). The CDR3 totals 15 residues. The CDR3 reads CASSPPGGGFETQYF. The CDR3 DNA sequence: TGTGCCAGCAGCCCGCCGGGCGGGGGGTTCGAGACCCAGTACTTC. The complete variable domain, with remaining parts taken from reference TRBV13 and TRBJ2-5, reads AAGVIQSPRHLIKEKRETATLKCYPIPRHDTVYWYQQGPGQDPQFLISFYEKMQSDKGSIPDRFSAQQFSDYHSELNMSSLELGDSALYFCASSPPGGGFETQYFGPGTRLLVL.

This clonotype was counted only a few times. Possible read error: a much larger clone is one base away. The gene calls are TRBV9 and TRBJ1-6; tentative D call: TRBD1 (5 bases). Per germline, CDR1 SGDLS and CDR2 YYNGEE. This CDR3 is 16 amino acids long. The V end lost 3 bases, the J end lost 0 bases, and 10 bases lay between the germline ends. This CDR3 is CASSDRSGSYNSPLHF. CDR3 DNA: TGTGCCAGCAGCGACAGGTCCGGCTCCTATAATTCACCCCTCCACTTT. The complete variable domain, with remaining parts taken from reference TRBV9 and TRBJ1-6, reads DSGVTQTPKHLITATGQRVTLRCSPRSGDLSVYWYQQSLDQGLQFLIQYYNGEERAKGNILERFSAQQFPDLHSELNLSSLELGDSALYFCASSDRSGSYNSPLHFGNGTRLTVT.

About this clonotype itself: A much larger clone sits a single nucleotide away, making a read error possible. The chain links TRBV5-4 to TRBJ2-1; 8 bases are shared with TRBD1. Per the germline V gene, CDR1 is SGHNT and CDR2 is YYREEE (reference sequence). Trimming took 5 bases from V and 2 from J; bases not matched to a gene: 6. The CDR3 length is 15 residues. The CDR3 nucleotides read TGTGCCAGCAGTACCGGGACAGGCGCCTACAATGAGCAGTTCTTC. Translation gives CASSTGTGAYNEQFF.

In regard to this clonotype: An end of the junction does not agree with germline; a read error may underlie this. The chain has TRBV25-1 and TRBJ2-7, with 8 nucleotides matching TRBD1. Germline V gene data show CDR1 as MGHDK and CDR2 as SYGVNS. The CDR3 runs 16 residues. This chain's CDR3 is CASSQDRLTGAGEQCF. The CDR3 DNA reads TGCGCCAGCAGCCAAGATCGTCTGACAGGGGCAGGCGAGCAGTGCTTC.

This clonotype has at least ten counts. This sequence joins TRBV12-3 or TRBV12-4 and TRBJ2-1, with TRBD2 matching over 11 bases. The V gene end was trimmed by 5 bases and the J gene end by 5 bases; junction bases not matched to a gene: 2. The CDR3 length is 14 residues. Here the CDR3 DNA reads TGTGCCAGCAGTATGGGACTAGCGGACAATGAGCAGTTCTTC. Its translation: CASSMGLADNEQFF.

This clonotype was counted ten times or more. The CDR3 DNA reads as TGCGCCAGCAGCCATTTGACAGGGGACTCCAATCAGCCCCAGCATTTT. Protein sequence: CASSHLTGDSNQPQHF. The V and J genes are TRBV4-1 and TRBJ1-5; 8 bases agree with TRBD1. V shed 3 bases, J shed 3 bases, and the junction held 7 bases outside the gene matches. The CDR3 totals 16 residues. CDR1 MGHRA and CDR2 YSYEKL come from the germline V gene.

The chain recombines TRBV28 with TRBJ1-4; 7 bases map to TRBD1. The length of the CDR3 is 13 residues. J lost 4 bases, V lost 7 bases, and 3 bases had no gene match. The germline gives CDR1 MDHEN, CDR2 SYDVKM. CDR3 coding DNA: TGTGCCAGCACCTCAGGGGGTAATGAAAAACTGTTTTTT. This codes for CASTSGGNEKLFF.

Many counts were recorded for this clonotype. This chain uses TRBV14 with TRBJ1-2, with 9 bases matching TRBD1. This CDR3 contains 14 residues. V lost 5 bases to trimming and J lost 2 bases; unmatched junction nucleotides: 3. Germline-derived CDR1 and CDR2 are SGHDN and FVKESK. The CDR3 sequence is CASSTGTGNYGYTF. CDR3 bases: TGTGCCAGCAGCACCGGGACAGGGAACTATGGCTACACCTTC.

Many counts were recorded for this clonotype. V usage is TRBV24-1 and J usage is TRBJ2-7, with 9 bases fitting TRBD1. CDR3 length: 16 amino acids. V trimming: 6 bases; J trimming: 0 bases; junction bases outside the gene matches: 8. CDR1 is KGHDR and CDR2 is SFDVKD in the germline V gene. CDR3 nucleotides: TGTGCCACCAGTCAAACCGGGACAGGGACCTCCTACGAGCAGTACTTC. Protein product: CATSQTGTGTSYEQYF.

This clonotype was seen many times. The rearrangement links TRBV7-9 to TRBJ1-2, with D possibly matching TRBD1 (6 bases). Germline V lookup: CDR1 SEHNR, CDR2 FQNEAQ (reference sequence). V lost 4 bases and J lost 8, with 14 bases in between. The CDR3 spans 13 residues. The CDR3 region has the DNA TGTGCCAGCAGCTCCATACAGGGAGACGGCTACACCTTC. Protein product: CASSSIQGDGYTF.

The rearrangement links TRBV11-2 to TRBJ2-7, with TRBD2 identical over 9 bases. V lost 7 bases to trimming and J lost 1 base; unmatched junction nucleotides: 11. Germline CDR1 SGHAT, CDR2 FQNNGV. This CDR3 is built from 16 residues. The CDR3, as DNA: TGTGCCAGCAAGGGGTGGGAACTAGCGGGTTCCTACGAGCAGTACTTC. Amino acids: CASKGWELAGSYEQYF. The variable domain in full, with the rest retrieved from reference TRBV11-2 and TRBJ2-7, is EAGVAQSPRYKIIEKRQSVAFWCNPISGHATLYWYQQILGQGPKLLIQFQNNGVVDDSQLPKDRFSAERLKGVDSTLKIQPAKLEDSAVYLCASKGWELAGSYEQYFGPGTRLTVT.

This clonotype appeared many times. The chain joins TRBV6-4 to TRBJ2-7; 10 nucleotides align to TRBD1. Germline V CDR1 and CDR2: MRHNA, SNTAGT. J gave up 3 bases and V 2 bases, and 10 bases lay outside the gene matches. CDR3 length equals 17 residues. The CDR3 nucleotides read TGTGCCAGCAGTGACCTTGGGGGCCGGGACAGGGGCTACGAGCAGTACTTC. Its translation is CASSDLGGRDRGYEQYF.

The sample holds many counts of this clonotype. This sequence joins TRBV2 and TRBJ2-1, with D perhaps matching TRBD2 (5 bases). There are 13 residues in the CDR3. V was shortened by 7 bases and J by 0 bases, with 7 bases between the two germline ends. Per the germline V gene, CDR1 is SNHLY and CDR2 is FYNNEI. The CDR3 loop reads CASTEDSYNEQFF. For the CDR3, the DNA is TGTGCCAGCACGGAGGACTCCTACAATGAGCAGTTCTTC.

In its sample, this clonotype was seen many times. The V gene is TRBV20-1, the J gene TRBJ2-3, with D perhaps matching TRBD1 (5 bases). The CDR3 sequence is 15 residues long. In germline, CDR1 is DFQATT, CDR2 SNEGSKA (reference sequence). Trimming took off 5 bases at V and 4 bases at J, with 19 bases between the two ends. The CDR3 bases are TGCAGTGCTCCACAGACAGTTCGCTCCGCAGATACGCAGTATTTT. Translating gives CSAPQTVRSADTQYF.

This clonotype came up many times. The V gene is TRBV5-6, the J gene TRBJ2-7; maybe TRBD2 (5 bases). CDR1 and CDR2 from the germline V gene are SGHDT and YYEEEE. Deletions cut 3 bases from V and 1 base from J, with 5 bases between. This CDR3 is built from 12 residues. CDR3 sequence (DNA): TGTGCCAGCAGCTGGGAGTCCTACGAGCAGTACTTC. It is translated as CASSWESYEQYF.

This clonotype was recorded only once. V usage is TRBV15 and J usage is TRBJ2-7, with D tentatively TRBD2 (6 bases). The germline V and J ends were trimmed by 1 base and 2 bases, with 6 bases remaining between them. The CDR3 sequence is 13 residues long. Germline V gene sequence: CDR1 LNHNV, CDR2 YYDKDF (reference sequence). In DNA form, the CDR3 reads TGTGCCACCAGCAGAGGGACTACCTACGAGCAGTACTTC. Translation: CATSRGTTYEQYF.

The chain uses TRBV29-1 and TRBJ2-7; maybe TRBD1 (5 bases). The CDR3 is 13 residues long. The V gene lost 0 bases and the J gene lost 0 bases, with 6 bases spanning the gap. Germline V gives CDR1 SQVTM, CDR2 ANQGSEA. The DNA for the CDR3 is TGCAGCGTTGAAGACAGGGCCTCCTACGAGCAGTACTTC. As protein: CSVEDRASYEQYF.

In its sample, this clonotype was seen many times. This chain uses TRBV20-1 with TRBJ2-3, with 10 bases that match TRBD1. The length of the CDR3 is 16 residues. CDR1 DFQATT and CDR2 SNEGSKA come from the germline V gene (reference sequence). J lost 0 bases, V lost 5 bases, and 8 bases had no gene match. The CDR3 spells CSAEPPGQGSTDTQYF. The CDR3 DNA sequence: TGCAGTGCTGAGCCTCCGGGACAGGGGAGCACAGATACGCAGTATTTT.

This clonotype was counted many times. The V gene is TRBV13, the J gene TRBJ2-3; 7 bases are a match to TRBD2. The V segment lost 3 bases and the J segment 3 bases; nucleotides outside the gene matches: 12. The CDR3 sequence is 17 residues long. Looked up from germline, CDR1 is PRHDT and CDR2 is FYEKMQ (reference sequence). The CDR3 spells CASSLWGAGPRTDTQYF. DNA of the CDR3: TGTGCCAGCAGCTTGTGGGGAGCGGGGCCCCGAACAGATACGCAGTATTTT.

By sample share, this clonotype is medium-sized. V and J are TRBV19 and TRBJ2-7; D might be TRBD1 (8 bases). This CDR3 comprises 13 residues. V was pared by 5 bases and J by 7 bases, with 15 bases between. Germline CDR1 reads LNHDA; CDR2 reads SQIVND (reference sequence). The CDR3 loop is CASSQQGGEEQYF. DNA for the CDR3: TGTGCCAGTAGTCAACAGGGGGGGGAAGAGCAGTACTTC.

This chain links TRBV7-2 with TRBJ2-3; 9 positions agree with TRBD2. CDR3 size: 17 residues. Germline V gene data show CDR1 as SGHTA and CDR2 as FQGNSA. The junction had 11 bases not matched to a gene; V was cut back by 5 bases and J by 2 bases. The CDR3 protein is CASSRYGSGGVTDTQYF. The CDR3 DNA reads as TGTGCCAGCAGCCGTTATGGTAGCGGGGGAGTCACAGATACGCAGTATTTT.

This clonotype was seen repeatedly, ten times or more. The chain employs TRBV6-2 or TRBV6-3 and TRBJ1-1; 7 bases agree with TRBD1. Looked up from germline, CDR1 is MNHEY and CDR2 is SVGEGT. Unmatched junction bases numbered 12, after V lost 8 bases and J lost 0 bases. The CDR3 runs to 16 residues. For the CDR3, the DNA is TGTGCCAGCCGCCCCGACAGGGCACCGATGAACACTGAAGCTTTCTTT. It codes for CASRPDRAPMNTEAFF.

V gene TRBV15 combines with J gene TRBJ2-5; tentative D call: TRBD2 (6 bases). V was cut by 0 bases and J by 7 bases, with 6 bases left in between. The germline V gene encodes CDR1 LNHNV and CDR2 YYDKDF (reference sequence). The CDR3 loop spans 12 amino acids. CDR3 amino acids: CATSREGGTQYF. The CDR3 nucleotides read TGTGCCACCAGCAGAGAGGGGGGGACCCAGTACTTC.

The chain recombines TRBV20-1 with TRBJ1-1; possibly TRBD1 for D (6 bases). Germline lookup yields CDR1 DFQATT and CDR2 SNEGSKA (reference sequence). Trimming left V 6 bases short and J 3 bases short, with 17 bases between. CDR3 length equals 14 residues. This chain's CDR3 is CSASITGIDTEAFF. In DNA, the CDR3 is TGCAGTGCCTCCATTACAGGGATCGACACTGAAGCTTTCTTT.

The chain uses TRBV20-1 and TRBJ2-7; 8 bases match TRBD2. This CDR3 is built from 12 residues. CDR1 DFQATT and CDR2 SNEGSKA come from the germline V gene (reference sequence). Trimming at V came to 7 bases and at J to 2 bases, leaving 4 bases not matched to a gene. CDR3 amino acids: CSVAGGTYEQYF. DNA for the CDR3: TGCAGTGTTGCGGGGGGCACCTACGAGCAGTACTTC.